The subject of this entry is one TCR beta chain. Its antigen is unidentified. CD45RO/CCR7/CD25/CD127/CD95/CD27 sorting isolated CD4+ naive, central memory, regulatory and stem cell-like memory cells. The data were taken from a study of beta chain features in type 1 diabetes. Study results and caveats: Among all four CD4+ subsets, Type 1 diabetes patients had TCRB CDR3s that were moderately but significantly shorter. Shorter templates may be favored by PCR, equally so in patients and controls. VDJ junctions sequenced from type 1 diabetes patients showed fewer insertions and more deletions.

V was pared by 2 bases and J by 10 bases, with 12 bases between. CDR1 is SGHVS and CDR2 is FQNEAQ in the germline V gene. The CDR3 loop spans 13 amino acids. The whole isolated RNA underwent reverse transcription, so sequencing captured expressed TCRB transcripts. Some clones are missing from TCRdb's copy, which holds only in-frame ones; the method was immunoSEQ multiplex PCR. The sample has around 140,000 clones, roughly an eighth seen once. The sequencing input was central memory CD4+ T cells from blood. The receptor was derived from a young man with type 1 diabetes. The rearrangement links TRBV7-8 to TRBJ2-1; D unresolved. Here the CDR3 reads CASSLPLDGEQFF. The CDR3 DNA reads TGTGCCAGCAGCTTACCCCTGGACGGGGAGCAGTTCTTC.